The 14 T cell receptor beta chains presented below share a single source sample, sequenced in a study of blood T cells in healthy people across ages. Sample-barcoded 5' priming and a J-beta primer mix drove a second PCR of roughly 7 to 11 cycles. TCRdb recomputed calls from the 5' RACE reads with MiXCR, one row per CDR3 protein. This sample has just over 1 million distinct CDR3 sequences, with around 43% found just once. The sequenced sample consisted of blood. These TCRs come from a woman aged 60-75 years in good health.

This clonotype has more than one count but fewer than ten. This rearrangement joins TRBV20-1 to TRBJ2-1; D perhaps matches TRBD2 (6 bases). Trimming removed 1 base at V and 15 bases at J, with 16 bases between. Per germline, CDR1 DFQATT and CDR2 SNEGSKA (reference sequence). CDR3 length: 12 residues. DNA of the CDR3: TGCAGTGCTAGAGGGGACGGAGGGAATCCGTTCTTC. Translating gives CSARGDGGNPFF.

The rearrangement links TRBV5-4 to TRBJ2-7; 13 bases agree with TRBD2. The J call is in doubt because the DNA end fits TRBJ2-5 better. The CDR3 is 15 amino acids. Germline V gene lookup returns CDR1 SGHNT and CDR2 YYREEE (reference sequence). The CDR3: CASSTGLAGVETQYF. CDR3 in DNA: TGTGCCAGCAGCACCGGACTAGCGGGAGTTGAGACCCAGTACTTC.

This clonotype was observed a single time. V is TRBV3-1 and J is TRBJ2-1, with D perhaps given as TRBD1 or TRBD2 (5 bases each). CDR1 is LGHDT and CDR2 is YNNKEL in the germline V gene (reference sequence). The V and J ends lost 1 base and 10 bases respectively, with 11 bases between them. This CDR3 region has 13 residues. The CDR3 protein is CASSQGRRDEQFF. For the CDR3, the DNA is TGTGCCAGCAGCCAAGGAAGACGGGACGAGCAGTTCTTC.

The rearrangement links TRBV6-1 to TRBJ1-2; 8 nucleotides agree with TRBD1. The junction had 5 bases not matched to a gene; V was cut back by 2 bases and J by 6 bases. The CDR3 runs to 14 residues. CDR1 MNHNS and CDR2 SASEGT come from the germline V gene. The CDR3 reads CASSETQGAHGYTF. The CDR3, as DNA: TGTGCCAGCAGTGAAACCCAGGGGGCTCATGGCTACACCTTC.

The genes are TRBV11-2 and TRBJ2-7; 10 positions agree with TRBD1. CDR1 and CDR2 (germline): SGHAT, FQNNGV. The junction had 16 bases not matched to a gene; V was cut back by 5 bases and J by 6 bases. CDR3 length equals 17 residues. CDR3 nucleotide sequence: TGTGCCAGCAGCACCCCCGTGCGACAGGGGGCCTTGAGCGAGCAGTACTTC. It specifies CASSTPVRQGALSEQYF.

This clonotype was seen a handful of times. V and J are TRBV5-1 and TRBJ2-3; possibly TRBD2 for D (5 bases). The CDR3 runs to 16 residues. Trimming shortened V by 6 bases and J by 6 bases, and 23 bases separated the two germline ends. Germline CDR1 reads SGHRS; CDR2 reads YFSETQ. CDR3 nucleotide sequence: TGCGCCAGCACCCTAGGAGCGGACCCCACCGGGGATACGCAGTATTTT. It encodes CASTLGADPTGDTQYF. The full variable domain, completed using reference TRBV5-1 and TRBJ2-3, is KAGVTQTPRYLIKTRGQQVTLSCSPISGHRSVSWYQQTPGQGLQFLFEYFSETQRNKGNFPGRFSGRQFSNSRSEMNVSTLELGDSALYLCASTLGADPTGDTQYFGPGTRLTVL.

Remarks on this clonotype: A read error may be the cause here, since a much bigger clone is one base away. The V and J genes are TRBV2 and TRBJ2-1, with D unresolved. Trimming cost V 6 bases and J 12 bases, with 21 bases left between them. Germline V gene data show CDR1 as SNHLY and CDR2 as FYNNEI. The length of the CDR3 is 14 residues. The CDR3 loop reads CASRGPKAHLGQFF. The DNA of the CDR3 is TGTGCCAGCAGAGGGCCAAAAGCTCACTTGGGGCAGTTCTTC. Using reference TRBV2 and TRBJ2-1 for the parts outside the CDR3, the full variable domain is EPEVTQTPSHQVTQMGQEVILRCVPISNHLYFYWYRQILGQKVEFLVSFYNNEISEKSEIFDDQFSVERPDGSNFTLKIRSTKLEDSAMYFCASRGPKAHLGQFFGPGTRLTVL.

The chain is built from TRBV6-5 and TRBJ2-7; TRBD1 agrees at 9 bases. The CDR3 extends over 16 amino acids. V trimming: 5 bases; J trimming: 6 bases; junction bases outside the gene matches: 14. CDR1 MNHEY and CDR2 SVGAGI come from the germline V gene. The CDR3 region is CASSQQGARVASEQYF. The CDR3 DNA sequence: TGTGCCAGCAGTCAACAGGGGGCCCGGGTTGCGTCCGAGCAGTACTTC.

This clonotype was recorded only once. The genes are TRBV24-1 and TRBJ2-4, with TRBD2 matching 14 bases. Germline V CDR1 and CDR2: KGHDR, SFDVKD. V lost 9 bases, J lost 3 bases, and 15 bases stayed unmatched. CDR3 length: 19 residues. The CDR3 DNA reads TGTGCCACCCAACCTCACCCGGGACTAGCGGGAGTGGGCAAAAACATTCAGTACTTC. Its translation is CATQPHPGLAGVGKNIQYF.

V is TRBV27 and J is TRBJ2-7, with 8 bases that match TRBD1. Germline trimming cut 2 bases from V and 3 bases from J; bases unmatched to any gene: 6. The CDR3 covers 15 residues. Germline V gives CDR1 MNHEY, CDR2 SMNVEV (reference sequence). The CDR3 is CASSLTGQGFYEQYF. The CDR3 DNA is TGTGCCAGCAGTTTAACAGGACAGGGATTCTACGAGCAGTACTTC.

The chain is built from TRBV7-2 and TRBJ2-5, with D uncertain. The CDR3 extends over 12 amino acids. Germline CDR1 and CDR2: SGHTA and FQGNSA. CDR3 nucleotide sequence: TGTGCGAAGGCAGGTCCTGGTGAGACCCAGTACTTC. Translated, it gives CAKAGPGETQYF.

This clonotype showed up just a few times. The V gene is TRBV4-1, the J gene TRBJ2-7; D is possibly TRBD2 (6 bases). The V gene lost 1 base and the J gene lost 2 bases, with 15 bases spanning the gap. The CDR3 is made up of 16 amino acids. Germline CDR1 reads MGHRA; CDR2 reads YSYEKL. CDR3 in amino acids: CASSQGSGSGTYEQYF. The CDR3 DNA reads TGCGCCAGCAGCCAAGGATCAGGTAGCGGAACCTACGAGCAGTACTTC.

The gene calls are TRBV21-1 and TRBJ2-5; the table's D call TRBD1 went unverified against the DNA. TRBV21-1 represents a pseudogene. The CDR3 length is 16 residues. The CDR3, as DNA: TGTGCCAGCAGCGGTCGGGACAGGGTGCGCGAAGAGACCCAGTACTTC. This gives the protein CASSGRDRVREETQYF.

The gene calls are TRBV18 and TRBJ1-1, with TRBD1 as a possible D gene (6 bases). The CDR3 contains 15 residues. V was cut by 2 bases and J by 4 bases, with 14 bases left in between. Germline-derived CDR1 and CDR2 are KGHSH and LQKENI. The CDR3: CASSPYSGEGTEAFF. CDR3 coding DNA: TGTGCCAGCTCACCATATTCAGGGGAGGGCACTGAAGCTTTCTTT.